The clone carrying this T cell receptor (beta chain) was detected only a few times. Its antigen is unidentified. The sample originates from a study of beta chain features in type 1 diabetes. Study-level findings and limits: Within the patient group, naive, central memory and Treg TCRB repertoires appeared more similar to each other than within healthy donors.

The study reverse transcribed the entire isolated RNA, so it sequenced expressed TCRB transcripts. Generated by immunoSEQ multiplex PCR, the TCRdb table keeps only in-frame clones and is missing some. The table records 300,000 to 450,000 clones, roughly a fifth of them present only once. The CDR3 is made up of 15 amino acids. The chain is built from TRBV21-1 and TRBJ1-1; whether TRBD1, the table's D call, matches the DNA was not checked. TRBV21-1 has pseudogene status. Sequenced input: naive CD4+ T cells from blood. The source is a woman younger than 35 in good health. This CDR3 is CASNTGTAMNTEAFF. As DNA, the CDR3 is TGTGCCAGCAACACCGGGACAGCCATGAACACTGAAGCTTTCTTT.